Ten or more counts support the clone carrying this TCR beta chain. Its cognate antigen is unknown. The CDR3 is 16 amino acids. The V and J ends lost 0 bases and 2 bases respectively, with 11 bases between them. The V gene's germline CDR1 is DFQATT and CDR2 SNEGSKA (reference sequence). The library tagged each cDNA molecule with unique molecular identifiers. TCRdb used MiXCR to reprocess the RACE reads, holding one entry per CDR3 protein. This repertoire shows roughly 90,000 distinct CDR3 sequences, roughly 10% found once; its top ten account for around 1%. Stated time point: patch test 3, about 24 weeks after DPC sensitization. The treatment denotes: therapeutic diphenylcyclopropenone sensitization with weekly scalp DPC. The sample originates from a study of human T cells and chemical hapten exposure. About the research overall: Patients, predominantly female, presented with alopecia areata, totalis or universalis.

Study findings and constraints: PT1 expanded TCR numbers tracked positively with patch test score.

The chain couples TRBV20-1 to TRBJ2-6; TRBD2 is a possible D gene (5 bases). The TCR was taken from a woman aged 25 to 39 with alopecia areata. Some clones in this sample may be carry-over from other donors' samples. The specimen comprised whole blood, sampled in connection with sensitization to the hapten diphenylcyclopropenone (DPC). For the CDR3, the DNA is TGCAGTGCTAGAGATCAATCGGGGACTGGGGCCAACGTCCTGACTTTC. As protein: CSARDQSGTGANVLTF.